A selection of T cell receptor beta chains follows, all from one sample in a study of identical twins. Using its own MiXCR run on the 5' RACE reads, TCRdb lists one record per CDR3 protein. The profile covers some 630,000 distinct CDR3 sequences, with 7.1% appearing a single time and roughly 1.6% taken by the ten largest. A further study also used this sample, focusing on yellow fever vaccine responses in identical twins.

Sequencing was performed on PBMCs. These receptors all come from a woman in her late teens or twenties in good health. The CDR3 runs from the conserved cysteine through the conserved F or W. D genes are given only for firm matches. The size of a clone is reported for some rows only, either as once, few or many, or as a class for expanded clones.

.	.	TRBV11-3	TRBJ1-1	CASSLPDRFNTEAFF	TGTGCCAGCAGCTTACCAGACAGATTTAACACTGAAGCTTTCTTT
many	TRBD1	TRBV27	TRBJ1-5	CASSAIGTGAQPQHF	TGTGCCAGCAGTGCCATAGGGACAGGGGCTCAGCCCCAGCATTTT
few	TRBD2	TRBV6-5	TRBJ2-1	CASSYLGGGYNEQFF	TGTGCCAGCAGTTACCTCGGCGGGGGTTACAATGAGCAGTTCTTC
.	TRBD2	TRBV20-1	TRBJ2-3	CSAKRESTDTQYF	TGCAGTGCGAAGCGGGAAAGCACAGATACGCAGTATTTT
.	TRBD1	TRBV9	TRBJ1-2	CASSAQGVTGEGYTF	TGTGCCAGCAGCGCCCAAGGGGTCACAGGGGAAGGCTACACCTTC
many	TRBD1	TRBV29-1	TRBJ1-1	CSGMTGGGGSAFF	TGCAGCGGTATGACAGGGGGCGGAGGTTCAGCTTTCTTT
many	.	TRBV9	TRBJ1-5	CASSVGAGNNQPQHF	TGTGCCAGCAGCGTAGGAGCCGGAAACAATCAGCCCCAGCATTTT
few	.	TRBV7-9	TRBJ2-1	CASSLDLAFSYNEQFF	TGTGCCAGCAGCCTCGACTTAGCTTTCTCCTACAATGAGCAGTTCTTC
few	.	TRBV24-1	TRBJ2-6	CATSRGANVLTF	TGTGCCACTAGTAGGGGGGCCAACGTCCTGACTTTC
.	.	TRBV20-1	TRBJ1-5	CSARMGGQPQHF	TGCAGTGCTAGAATGGGGGGTCAGCCCCAGCATTTT
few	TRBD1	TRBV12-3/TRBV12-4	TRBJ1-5	CASSLMGQGNQPQHF	TGTGCCAGCAGTTTAATGGGACAGGGCAATCAGCCCCAGCATTTT
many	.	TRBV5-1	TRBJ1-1	CASSLGGSTPNTEAFF	TGCGCCAGCAGCTTGGGGGGGAGCACGCCGAACACTGAAGCTTTCTTT
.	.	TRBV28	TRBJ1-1	CASSAGWGQAFF	TGTGCCAGCAGCGCGGGATGGGGGCAAGCTTTCTTT
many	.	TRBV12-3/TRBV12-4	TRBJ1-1	CASRKGTASFRNTEAFF	TGTGCCAGCAGAAAAGGGACGGCGTCTTTTAGGAACACTGAAGCTTTCTTT
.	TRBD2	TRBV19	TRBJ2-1	CASSTASGNNEQFF	TGTGCCAGTAGTACGGCCAGCGGGAACAATGAGCAGTTCTTC
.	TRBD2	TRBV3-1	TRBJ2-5	CASSQDFLAGVQETQYF	TGTGCCAGCAGCCAAGATTTCCTAGCGGGAGTCCAAGAGACCCAGTACTTC
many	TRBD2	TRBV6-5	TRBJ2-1	CASIIGLAGYNEQFF	TGTGCCAGCATTATCGGACTAGCGGGATACAATGAGCAGTTCTTC
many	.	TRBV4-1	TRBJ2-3	CASSPLAPSTDTQYF	TGCGCCAGCAGCCCTCTAGCGCCTAGCACAGATACGCAGTATTTT